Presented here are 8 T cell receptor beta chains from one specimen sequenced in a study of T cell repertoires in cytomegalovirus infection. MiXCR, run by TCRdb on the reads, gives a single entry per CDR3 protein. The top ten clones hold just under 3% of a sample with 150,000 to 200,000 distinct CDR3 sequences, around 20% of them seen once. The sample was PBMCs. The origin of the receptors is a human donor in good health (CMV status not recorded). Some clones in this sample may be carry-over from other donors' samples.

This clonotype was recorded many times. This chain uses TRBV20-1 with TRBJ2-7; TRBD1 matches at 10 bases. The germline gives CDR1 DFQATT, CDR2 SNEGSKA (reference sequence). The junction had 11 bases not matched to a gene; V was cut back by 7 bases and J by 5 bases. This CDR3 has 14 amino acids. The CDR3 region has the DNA TGCAGTGGAATATGGGGACAGGGGATCGACGAGCAGTACTTC. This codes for CSGIWGQGIDEQYF.

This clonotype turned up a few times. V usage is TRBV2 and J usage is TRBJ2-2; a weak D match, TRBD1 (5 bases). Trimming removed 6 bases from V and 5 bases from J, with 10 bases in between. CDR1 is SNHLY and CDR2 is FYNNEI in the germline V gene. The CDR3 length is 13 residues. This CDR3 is CASSLGVTGELFF. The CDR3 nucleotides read TGTGCCAGCAGCCTAGGGGTGACCGGGGAGCTGTTTTTT.

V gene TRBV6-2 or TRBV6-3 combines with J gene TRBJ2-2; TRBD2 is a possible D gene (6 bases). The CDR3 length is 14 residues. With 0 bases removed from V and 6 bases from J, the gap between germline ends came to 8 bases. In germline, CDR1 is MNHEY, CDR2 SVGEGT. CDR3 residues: CASSYSREPGELFF. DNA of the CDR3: TGTGCCAGCAGTTACTCTCGGGAGCCCGGGGAGCTGTTTTTT.

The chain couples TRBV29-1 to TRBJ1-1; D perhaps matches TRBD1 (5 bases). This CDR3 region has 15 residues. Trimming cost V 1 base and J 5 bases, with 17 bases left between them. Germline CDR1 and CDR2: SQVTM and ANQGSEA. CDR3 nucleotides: TGCAGCGTTGAAGGAGGGGCCCTCGGGGGGACTGAAGCTTTCTTT. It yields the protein CSVEGGALGGTEAFF. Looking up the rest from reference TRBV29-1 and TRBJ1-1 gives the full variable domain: SAVISQKPSRDICQRGTSLTIQCQVDSQVTMMFWYRQQPGQSLTLIATANQGSEATYESGFVIDKFPISRPNLTFSTLTVSNMSPEDSSIYLCSVEGGALGGTEAFFGQGTRLTVV.

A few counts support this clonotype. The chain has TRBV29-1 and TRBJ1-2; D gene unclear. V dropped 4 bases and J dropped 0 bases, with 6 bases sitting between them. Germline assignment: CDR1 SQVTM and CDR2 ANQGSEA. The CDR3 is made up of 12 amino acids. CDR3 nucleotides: TGCAGCGTTGGAGGTTCTAACTATGGCTACACCTTC. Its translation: CSVGGSNYGYTF.

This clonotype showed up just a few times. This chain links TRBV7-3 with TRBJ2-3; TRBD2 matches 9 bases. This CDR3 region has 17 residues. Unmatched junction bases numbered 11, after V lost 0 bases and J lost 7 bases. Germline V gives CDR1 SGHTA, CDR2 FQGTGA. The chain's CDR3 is CASSLTGPAGGPHTQYF. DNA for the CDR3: TGTGCCAGCAGCTTAACAGGTCCGGCGGGGGGGCCCCATACGCAGTATTTT.

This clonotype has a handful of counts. The CDR3 DNA is TGCAGCGGGGTTAGGGGCGACTATGGCTACACCTTC. Its protein is CSGVRGDYGYTF. The chain couples TRBV20-1 to TRBJ1-2; TRBD1 is a possible D gene (5 bases). The CDR3 has 12 residues. Germline V gene lookup returns CDR1 DFQATT and CDR2 SNEGSKA (reference sequence).

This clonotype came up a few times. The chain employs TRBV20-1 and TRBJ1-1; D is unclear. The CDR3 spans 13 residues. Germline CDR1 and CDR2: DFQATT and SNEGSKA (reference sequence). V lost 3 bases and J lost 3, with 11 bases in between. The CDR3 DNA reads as TGCAGTGCTAGGCGGTCAGCCTACACTGAAGCTTTCTTT. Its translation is CSARRSAYTEAFF.